These T cell receptor beta chains were read from a single sample in a study of cytomegalovirus exposure and HLA in healthy donors. Generated by immunoSEQ multiplex PCR, the TCRdb table keeps only in-frame clones and is missing some. Here the sample spans 130,000 to 150,000 clones, 77% being singletons. Sequencing was carried out using PBMCs. These receptors all come from a woman in her forties or fifties in good health and CMV-seronegative. The CDR3 runs from the conserved cysteine through the conserved F or W. Fields, in order: CDR3 protein, CDR3 DNA, V gene, clone size, J gene, D gene. D genes are given only for firm matches. Only some rows state a clone size, as once, few, many or a class for expanded clones.

CDR3 protein: CASSLGDPTRWDRETQYF
CDR3 DNA: TGTGCCAGCAGCTTAGGGGATCCGACTAGGTGGGACAGAGAGACCCAGTACTTC
V gene: TRBV11-2
clone size: once
J gene: TRBJ2-5
D gene: .

CDR3 protein: CASTPSDSSYNEQFF
CDR3 DNA: TGTGCCAGCACTCCTAGCGATAGCTCCTACAATGAGCAGTTCTTC
V gene: TRBV4-2
clone size: .
J gene: TRBJ2-1
D gene: .

CDR3 protein: CASSPVTGSYEQYF
CDR3 DNA: TGTGCCAGCAGTCCCGTCACAGGGTCCTACGAGCAGTACTTC
V gene: TRBV2
clone size: .
J gene: TRBJ2-7
D gene: .

CDR3 protein: CASSAGTGEQPQHF
CDR3 DNA: TGTGCCAGCAGCGCCGGGACAGGGGAGCAGCCCCAGCATTTT
V gene: TRBV5-4
clone size: few
J gene: TRBJ1-5
D gene: TRBD1

CDR3 protein: CASSRGVAGLETQYF
CDR3 DNA: TGTGCCAGCAGTCGGGGAGTAGCGGGGTTGGAGACCCAGTACTTC
V gene: TRBV6-5
clone size: .
J gene: TRBJ2-5
D gene: TRBD2

CDR3 protein: CASGLHEQFF
CDR3 DNA: TGTGCCAGTGGACTCCATGAGCAGTTCTTC
V gene: TRBV19
clone size: .
J gene: TRBJ2-1
D gene: .

CDR3 protein: CASSDNPAGSYEQYF
CDR3 DNA: TGTGCCAGCAGTGATAATCCGGCGGGATCCTACGAGCAGTACTTC
V gene: TRBV2
clone size: .
J gene: TRBJ2-7
D gene: .

CDR3 protein: CASSPPWGGRKVTQYF
CDR3 DNA: TGTGCCAGCAGCCCGCCCTGGGGCGGCCGCAAGGTGACCCAGTACTTC
V gene: TRBV28
clone size: .
J gene: TRBJ2-5
D gene: .

CDR3 protein: CASSLSTGHNQPQHF
CDR3 DNA: TGTGCCAGCAGCCTATCGACAGGGCACAATCAGCCCCAGCATTTT
V gene: TRBV4-2
clone size: many
J gene: TRBJ1-5
D gene: TRBD1

CDR3 protein: CASSIPGQVYEQYF
CDR3 DNA: TGTGCCAGTAGTATCCCAGGACAGGTTTACGAGCAGTACTTC
V gene: TRBV19
clone size: .
J gene: TRBJ2-7
D gene: TRBD1

CDR3 protein: CASSEARGIGELFF
CDR3 DNA: TGTGCCAGCAGTGAAGCTAGAGGGATCGGGGAGCTGTTTTTT
V gene: TRBV2
clone size: .
J gene: TRBJ2-2
D gene: .

CDR3 protein: CAIKRVAGRSNTGELFF
CDR3 DNA: TGTGCCATCAAGAGGGTAGCGGGGAGATCGAACACCGGGGAGCTGTTTTTT
V gene: TRBV10-3
clone size: .
J gene: TRBJ2-2
D gene: TRBD2

CDR3 protein: CASTHRGRNTEAFF
CDR3 DNA: TGTGCCAGCACCCACAGGGGAAGGAACACTGAAGCTTTCTTT
V gene: TRBV28
clone size: .
J gene: TRBJ1-1
D gene: TRBD1

CDR3 protein: CASSRTAGELFF
CDR3 DNA: TGTGCCAGCAGTAGGACAGCCGGGGAGCTGTTTTTT
V gene: TRBV2
clone size: once
J gene: TRBJ2-2
D gene: .

CDR3 protein: CAISESRQGAGYDYTF
CDR3 DNA: TGTGCCATCAGTGAGTCCAGGCAGGGGGCGGGATATGACTACACCTTC
V gene: TRBV10-3
clone size: .
J gene: TRBJ1-2
D gene: TRBD1

CDR3 protein: CASSLGTLNSPLHF
CDR3 DNA: TGTGCCAGCAGCTTAGGGACACTGAATTCACCCCTCCACTTT
V gene: TRBV7-3
clone size: .
J gene: TRBJ1-6
D gene: .

CDR3 protein: CASSNDRVRSYGYTF
CDR3 DNA: TGTGCCAGCAGCAACGACAGGGTCCGGAGCTATGGCTACACCTTC
V gene: TRBV7-2
clone size: .
J gene: TRBJ1-2
D gene: TRBD1

CDR3 protein: CASSQGSDTEAFF
CDR3 DNA: TGTGCCAGTAGTCAGGGGTCGGACACTGAAGCTTTCTTT
V gene: TRBV19
clone size: .
J gene: TRBJ1-1
D gene: .

CDR3 protein: CASSTTGLAGGADTQYF
CDR3 DNA: TGTGCCAGTAGTACAACGGGACTAGCGGGGGGGGCAGATACGCAGTATTTT
V gene: TRBV19
clone size: .
J gene: TRBJ2-3
D gene: TRBD2

CDR3 protein: CASSERAGGYTF
CDR3 DNA: TGTGCCAGCAGTGAAAGGGCGGGGGGCTACACCTTC
V gene: TRBV6-1
clone size: .
J gene: TRBJ1-2
D gene: .

CDR3 protein: CASSLLATGGSSYEQYF
CDR3 DNA: TGTGCCAGCAGCTTATTGGCGACAGGGGGAAGCTCCTACGAGCAGTACTTC
V gene: TRBV7-9
clone size: .
J gene: TRBJ2-7
D gene: TRBD1

CDR3 protein: CASSPGTRSFDEQFF
CDR3 DNA: TGCGCCAGCAGCCCCGGGACTAGGTCTTTCGATGAGCAGTTCTTC
V gene: TRBV10-1
clone size: .
J gene: TRBJ2-1
D gene: TRBD2

CDR3 protein: CASSQCLGAYGYTF
CDR3 DNA: TGCGCCAGCAGTCAATGCCTGGGGGCCTATGGCTACACCTTC
V gene: TRBV23-1
clone size: few
J gene: TRBJ1-2
D gene: .

CDR3 protein: CASGWGDRPKSMNTEAFF
CDR3 DNA: TGTGCTAGTGGCTGGGGGGACAGGCCTAAATCAATGAACACTGAAGCTTTCTTT
V gene: TRBV12-5
clone size: few
J gene: TRBJ1-1
D gene: TRBD1

CDR3 protein: CASSLYVWDRPYEQYF
CDR3 DNA: TGTGCCAGCAGCTTGTATGTTTGGGACAGGCCCTACGAGCAGTACTTC
V gene: TRBV5-6
clone size: .
J gene: TRBJ2-7
D gene: TRBD1

CDR3 protein: CATSRDPGAYEQYF
CDR3 DNA: TGTGCCACCAGCAGAGATCCGGGTGCCTACGAGCAGTACTTC
V gene: TRBV15
clone size: .
J gene: TRBJ2-7
D gene: .

CDR3 protein: CASTGSRELFF
CDR3 DNA: TGTGCCAGCACCGGGAGTCGAGAGCTGTTTTTT
V gene: TRBV19
clone size: .
J gene: TRBJ2-2
D gene: .

CDR3 protein: CASSEARGGGADTQYF
CDR3 DNA: TGTGCCAGCAGTGAAGCGAGGGGGGGCGGCGCAGATACGCAGTATTTT
V gene: TRBV6-1
clone size: .
J gene: TRBJ2-3
D gene: .

CDR3 protein: CSASRAYEQYF
CDR3 DNA: TGCAGTGCTAGTCGGGCCTACGAGCAGTACTTC
V gene: TRBV20-1
clone size: few
J gene: TRBJ2-7
D gene: .

CDR3 protein: CASSLGLGASYEQYF
CDR3 DNA: TGTGCCAGCAGCTTAGGTCTAGGGGCCTCCTACGAGCAGTACTTC
V gene: TRBV13
clone size: .
J gene: TRBJ2-7
D gene: .

CDR3 protein: CASSPPDNEQFF
CDR3 DNA: TGCGCCAGCAGCCCCCCTGACAATGAGCAGTTCTTC
V gene: TRBV5-1
clone size: .
J gene: TRBJ2-1
D gene: .

CDR3 protein: CASSLAPSDRRARPTNEKLFF
CDR3 DNA: TGTGCCAGCAGCTTAGCCCCCTCCGACAGGCGTGCGAGACCGACGAATGAAAAACTGTTTTTT
V gene: TRBV7-4
clone size: .
J gene: TRBJ1-4
D gene: .

CDR3 protein: CATSGESSYEQHF
CDR3 DNA: TGCGCCACTAGCGGCGAGAGCTCCTACGAGCAGCACTTC
V gene: TRBV5-1
clone size: .
J gene: TRBJ2-7
D gene: TRBD2

CDR3 protein: CASNSLYNEQFF
CDR3 DNA: TGCGCCAGCAATAGCCTATACAATGAGCAGTTCTTC
V gene: TRBV5-1
clone size: few
J gene: TRBJ2-1
D gene: .

CDR3 protein: CASGTGGPDSYEQYF
CDR3 DNA: TGTGCCAGCGGCACAGGGGGCCCCGACTCCTACGAGCAGTACTTC
V gene: TRBV6-6
clone size: few
J gene: TRBJ2-7
D gene: TRBD1

CDR3 protein: CASSLDGGGTTDTQYF
CDR3 DNA: TGTGCCAGCAGCTTAGATGGCGGGGGAACCACAGATACGCAGTATTTT
V gene: TRBV7-2
clone size: .
J gene: TRBJ2-3
D gene: TRBD2

CDR3 protein: CAWSQGYTEAFF
CDR3 DNA: TGTGCCTGGAGCCAGGGTTACACTGAAGCTTTCTTT
V gene: TRBV30
clone size: .
J gene: TRBJ1-1
D gene: .

CDR3 protein: CATRQQRADQPQHF
CDR3 DNA: TGTGCCACCCGCCAACAGAGGGCCGATCAGCCCCAGCATTTT
V gene: TRBV19
clone size: .
J gene: TRBJ1-5
D gene: .

CDR3 protein: CASSLAGGNHNEQFF
CDR3 DNA: TGTGCCAGCAGCTTAGCCGGGGGGAACCACAATGAGCAGTTCTTC
V gene: TRBV7-8
clone size: .
J gene: TRBJ2-1
D gene: TRBD2

CDR3 protein: CASSPPVVTATQYF
CDR3 DNA: TGTGCCAGCTCACCACCGGTAGTAACTGCTACGCAGTATTTT
V gene: TRBV18
clone size: .
J gene: TRBJ2-3
D gene: .

CDR3 protein: CASSSPRTSGYNEQFF
CDR3 DNA: TGTGCCAGCAGTTCTCCTAGGACTAGCGGTTACAATGAGCAGTTCTTC
V gene: TRBV7-9
clone size: few
J gene: TRBJ2-1
D gene: TRBD2

CDR3 protein: CASTGTGRGDTQYF
CDR3 DNA: TGTGCCAGCACCGGGACCGGGAGGGGAGATACGCAGTATTTT
V gene: TRBV2
clone size: many
J gene: TRBJ2-3
D gene: TRBD2

CDR3 protein: CASNPRGTSFREQFF
CDR3 DNA: TGTGCCAGTAACCCGCGGGGGACTAGCTTCAGGGAGCAGTTCTTC
V gene: TRBV19
clone size: once
J gene: TRBJ2-1
D gene: TRBD2

CDR3 protein: CASSQTGSGNTIYF
CDR3 DNA: TGTGCCAGCAGCCAGACAGGGTCTGGAAACACCATATATTTT
V gene: TRBV4-2
clone size: .
J gene: TRBJ1-3
D gene: TRBD1

CDR3 protein: CASSPDRLSGAFF
CDR3 DNA: TGCGCCAGCAGCCCGGACAGGCTTTCGGGAGCTTTCTTT
V gene: TRBV10-1
clone size: .
J gene: TRBJ1-1
D gene: TRBD1

CDR3 protein: CASSVGTGLSGANVLTF
CDR3 DNA: TGTGCCAGCAGCGTAGGGACAGGCCTTTCTGGGGCCAACGTCCTGACTTTC
V gene: TRBV9
clone size: once
J gene: TRBJ2-6
D gene: TRBD1

CDR3 protein: CASSLRGAGTEAFF
CDR3 DNA: TGTGCCAGCAGCTTGCGGGGGGCGGGCACTGAAGCTTTCTTT
V gene: TRBV5-8
clone size: .
J gene: TRBJ1-1
D gene: .

CDR3 protein: CASSLEGGETQYF
CDR3 DNA: TGCGCCAGCAGCTTGGAGGGAGGAGAGACCCAGTACTTC
V gene: TRBV5-1
clone size: .
J gene: TRBJ2-5
D gene: .